This note documents a single T cell receptor (beta chain) sequence. The sample is drawn from a study of blood T cells in healthy people across ages. The CDR3 sequence is 14 residues long. Germline CDR1 is MNHEY and CDR2 is SMNVEV (reference sequence). V lost 5 bases, J lost 8 bases, and 18 bases lay in between. Then a second PCR, running about 6 to 11 cycles, was carried out with a sample-barcoded 5' primer and a J-beta primer mix. TCRdb used MiXCR to reprocess the 5' RACE reads, holding one entry per CDR3 protein. Found here are roughly 2 million distinct CDR3 sequences, about 50% of them singletons; the top ten hold approximately 2%.

This clonotype originated in a woman in her thirties or forties in good health. The source material was blood. The chain combines TRBV27 with TRBJ1-2; D ambiguous. The CDR3 bases are TGTGCCAGCAGTAAGAGCGGGCCGACGCGGGGCTACACCTTC. This gives the protein CASSKSGPTRGYTF.